These 3 T cell receptor beta chains came from one sample sequenced in a study of T cells in Graves' hyperthyroidism and ophthalmopathy. RNA transcripts yielded amplified TCR beta CDR3 regions. First-round RT-PCR with HTBI primers amplified the TCR CDR3 region. TCRdb reanalysed the multiplex PCR reads using MiXCR and keeps one entry per CDR3 protein. Of roughly 96,000 distinct CDR3 sequences listed, under 65% are singletons. Sample: blood. The receptors here all came from a woman between 40 and 55 years old with Graves' hyperthyroidism.

This chain links TRBV2 with TRBJ2-2; possibly TRBD1 for D (5 bases). V was clipped by 11 bases and J by 7 bases, with 20 bases between them. CDR1 and CDR2 (germline): SNHLY, FYNNEI. The CDR3 covers 14 residues. The CDR3 region is CAWSAPRVGGELFF. The CDR3 coding sequence is TGTGCCTGGAGTGCTCCCAGGGTTGGCGGGGAGCTGTTTTTT.

The chain uses TRBV19 and TRBJ1-1, with 7 bases matching TRBD1. Trimming cost V 5 bases and J 5 bases; bases outside gene matches: 8. Germline V CDR1 and CDR2: LNHDA, SQIVND (reference sequence). CDR3 length: 14 residues. CDR3 nucleotide sequence: TGTGCCAGTAGTTACGGGACAGAGTATACTGAAGCTTTCTTT. Amino acid sequence: CASSYGTEYTEAFF.

This clonotype was detected ten times or more. The chain has TRBV19 and TRBJ2-2, with TRBD2 matching over 8 bases. CDR1 LNHDA and CDR2 SQIVND come from the germline V gene (reference sequence). This CDR3 spans 15 amino acids. Trimming cost V 3 bases and J 3 bases; bases outside gene matches: 3. CDR3 loop: CASSIGRVHTGELFF. The CDR3 DNA reads TGTGCCAGTAGTATCGGGAGGGTCCACACCGGGGAGCTGTTTTTT. The complete variable domain, with remaining parts taken from reference TRBV19 and TRBJ2-2, reads DGGITQSPKYLFRKEGQNVTLSCEQNLNHDAMYWYRQDPGQGLRLIYYSQIVNDFQKGDIAEGYSVSREKKESFPLTVTSAQKNPTAFYLCASSIGRVHTGELFFGEGSRLTVL.